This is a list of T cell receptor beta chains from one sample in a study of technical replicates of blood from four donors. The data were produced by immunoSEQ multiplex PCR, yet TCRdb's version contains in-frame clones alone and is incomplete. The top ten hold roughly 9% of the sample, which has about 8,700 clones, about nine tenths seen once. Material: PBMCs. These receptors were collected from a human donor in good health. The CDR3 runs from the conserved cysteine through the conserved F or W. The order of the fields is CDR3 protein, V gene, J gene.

CDR3aa: CASSPGQGESETQYF
v_gene: TRBV7-7
j_gene: TRBJ2-5

CDR3aa: CARPGTEEETQYF
v_gene: TRBV6-5
j_gene: TRBJ2-5

CDR3aa: CASSGYRASNQPQHF
v_gene: TRBV6-4
j_gene: TRBJ1-5

CDR3aa: CASSLTGTGGFGAFF
v_gene: TRBV5-5
j_gene: TRBJ1-1

CDR3aa: CASSQRGYRQGNQPQHF
v_gene: TRBV23-1
j_gene: TRBJ1-5

CDR3aa: CASSPQEAYEQYF
v_gene: TRBV6-5
j_gene: TRBJ2-7

CDR3aa: CASRPQRAVGDQPQHF
v_gene: TRBV2
j_gene: TRBJ1-5

CDR3aa: CASSQSAGFSNQPQHF
v_gene: TRBV23-1
j_gene: TRBJ1-5

CDR3aa: CASSLAATGNQPQHF
v_gene: TRBV5-5
j_gene: TRBJ1-5

CDR3aa: CASSARRVAQPQHF
v_gene: TRBV2
j_gene: TRBJ1-5

CDR3aa: CASSDPSTSGTEAFF
v_gene: TRBV11-1
j_gene: TRBJ1-1

CDR3aa: CASSIAGGNQPQHF
v_gene: TRBV19
j_gene: TRBJ1-5

CDR3aa: CSVTLPGYEQYF
v_gene: TRBV29-1
j_gene: TRBJ2-7

CDR3aa: CASGLVGGLETQYF
v_gene: TRBV12-5
j_gene: TRBJ2-5

CDR3aa: CASSEREGKNQPQHF
v_gene: TRBV2
j_gene: TRBJ1-5

CDR3aa: CASSLDRYEQYF
v_gene: TRBV11-1
j_gene: TRBJ2-7

CDR3aa: CASSPGTDLYGYTF
v_gene: TRBV7-2
j_gene: TRBJ1-2

CDR3aa: CSAIRDFTGELFF
v_gene: TRBV29-1
j_gene: TRBJ2-2

CDR3aa: CASSGQKNHEQYF
v_gene: TRBV7-9
j_gene: TRBJ2-7

CDR3aa: CASSQDRETDTQYF
v_gene: TRBV7-9
j_gene: TRBJ2-3

CDR3aa: CASTSPGERNTGELFF
v_gene: TRBV28
j_gene: TRBJ2-2

CDR3aa: CASSVNSGNTIYF
v_gene: TRBV6-4
j_gene: TRBJ1-3

CDR3aa: CASSLFAGDRDTQYF
v_gene: TRBV11-2
j_gene: TRBJ2-3

CDR3aa: CASSLGTGASNEQYF
v_gene: TRBV5-1
j_gene: TRBJ2-7

CDR3aa: CASSEMGTSSYEQYF
v_gene: TRBV6-1
j_gene: TRBJ2-7

CDR3aa: CASSPRGDTQYF
v_gene: TRBV5-8
j_gene: TRBJ2-3

CDR3aa: CASSESRDSNGYTF
v_gene: TRBV10-1
j_gene: TRBJ1-2

CDR3aa: CSVGGQAGNQPQHF
v_gene: TRBV29-1
j_gene: TRBJ1-5

CDR3aa: CASSLRPGSNTEAFF
v_gene: TRBV7-3
j_gene: TRBJ1-1

CDR3aa: CASSEGQGTLYEQYF
v_gene: TRBV2
j_gene: TRBJ2-7

CDR3aa: CASSVGGRAATDTQYF
v_gene: TRBV25-1
j_gene: TRBJ2-3